This entry is about one T cell receptor (beta chain). Through a sample-barcoded 5' primer and a J-beta primer mix, a second PCR was run for roughly 6 to 12 cycles. MiXCR, applied by TCRdb to the 5' RACE reads, yields one record per CDR3 protein. The sample has more than 750,000 distinct CDR3 sequences, roughly 29% seen once. This record comes from a study of blood T cells in healthy people across ages. Germline lookup yields CDR1 SGHVS and CDR2 FNYEAQ. The CDR3 loop spans 14 amino acids. Ranging in age from roughly 6 to 95, the donors were healthy Caucasian individuals from Russia. The data were also submitted as part of a second study, on T cells of mothers and their children. This second study says: Each mother yielded more than 9 million TCR beta CDR3 reads. Each child yielded several million reads.

The material sequenced was blood. The chain couples TRBV7-6 to TRBJ2-4; D call uncertain. Near its end, the DNA agrees better with TRBJ2-7, so the J call may be wrong. This sequence was found in a middle-aged woman in good health. For the CDR3, the DNA is TGTGCCAGCAGCGACTCGCTTGAGACCTACGAGCAGTACTTC. It is translated as CASSDSLETYEQYF.